Below are 10 T cell receptor beta chains sequenced from a single sample in a study of cytomegalovirus exposure and HLA in healthy donors. Researchers ran the PCR with 60 Vbeta and 13 Jbeta primers. Clones were sequenced by immunoSEQ multiplex PCR, and TCRdb holds only the in-frame ones, with some missing. The top ten clones hold 1% of a sample with 150,000 to 200,000 clones, around 85% of them seen once. Material: PBMCs. Source of these receptors: a boy aged 2 to 10 in good health and CMV-seronegative.

This chain joins TRBV28 and TRBJ2-4, with 8 bases aligning to TRBD1. The germline CDR1 and CDR2 sequences are MDHEN and SYDVKM. The CDR3 spans 15 residues. The J segment lost 2 bases and the V segment lost 5 bases, leaving 5 bases of the junction unmatched. The CDR3 sequence is CASSPRQGTKNIQYF. For the CDR3, the DNA is TGTGCCAGCAGTCCGAGACAGGGGACCAAAAACATTCAGTACTTC.

J is TRBJ2-7 and V is TRBV6-1; 11 positions match TRBD1. The CDR3 spans 15 residues. V was clipped by 4 bases and J by 2 bases; unmatched bases: 4. Germline V gene data show CDR1 as MNHNS and CDR2 as SASEGT. This CDR3 reads CASSAGTGGTYEQYV. The CDR3 DNA reads as TGTGCCAGCAGTGCCGGGACAGGGGGGACCTACGAGCAGTACGTC.

This rearrangement joins TRBV28 to TRBJ1-2, with unresolved D. Germline CDR1 and CDR2: MDHEN and SYDVKM. V lost 5 bases, J lost 3 bases, and 10 bases lay in between. This CDR3 comprises 13 residues. CDR3 loop: CASSPLRDYGYTF. Written as DNA, the CDR3 is TGTGCCAGCAGTCCCCTAAGAGACTATGGCTACACCTTC.

The chain recombines TRBV2 with TRBJ2-1, with TRBD2 as a possible D gene (7 bases). Between the trimmed V and J ends, which lost 1 base and 0 bases, there was a span of 13 bases. The CDR3 length is 17 residues. The germline gives CDR1 SNHLY, CDR2 FYNNEI. The DNA for the CDR3 is TGTGCCAGCAGTGAAGGCGGGGGCCCCTTCTCCTACAATGAGCAGTTCTTC. Protein sequence: CASSEGGGPFSYNEQFF.

The rearrangement joins TRBV10-2 to TRBJ2-7, with D possibly TRBD1 on 5 matching bases. The V end was cut by 2 bases, the J end by 5 bases, with 13 bases between. Germline loops: CDR1 WSHSY, CDR2 SAAADI. This CDR3 comprises 14 residues. The CDR3 sequence: CASSEIQERDEQYF. CDR3 bases: TGCGCCAGCAGTGAGATACAGGAACGGGACGAGCAGTACTTC.

The sample holds one count of this clone. The rearrangement joins TRBV6-5 to TRBJ2-7, with D tentatively TRBD2 (6 bases). This CDR3 is built from 11 residues. Trimming removed 8 bases from V and 5 bases from J, with 10 bases in between. Germline assignment: CDR1 MNHEY and CDR2 SVGAGI. The CDR3 loop is CASGRFNEQYF. CDR3 nucleotides: TGTGCCAGCGGGAGGTTCAACGAGCAGTACTTC.

The chain recombines TRBV2 with TRBJ2-2, with 7 nucleotides matching TRBD2. CDR1 SNHLY and CDR2 FYNNEI come from the germline V gene. J lost 6 bases, V lost 7 bases, and 14 bases had no gene match. CDR3 length: 16 residues. In DNA, the CDR3 is TGTGCCAGCATGGGGCGGGGGACTACAATTCCCGGGGAGCTGTTTTTT. This encodes CASMGRGTTIPGELFF.

The CDR3 DNA reads TGTGCCAGCAGTAAGGGACAGCAACTGCACTATGGCTACACCTTC. This translates into CASSKGQQLHYGYTF. This chain joins TRBV6-5 and TRBJ1-2, with TRBD1 matching over 7 bases. Germline lookup yields CDR1 MNHEY and CDR2 SVGAGI. The CDR3 is made up of 15 amino acids. The V segment lost 5 bases and the J segment 3 bases; nucleotides outside the gene matches: 9.

V and J are TRBV7-8 and TRBJ1-5, with unresolved D. The germline V gene has CDR1 SGHVS and CDR2 FQNEAQ. The ends were cut back, 5 bases at V and 0 bases at J, with 11 bases in the middle. The CDR3 extends over 15 amino acids. CDR3 bases: TGTGCCAGCAGCCTATACAGAGATAGCAATCAGCCCCAGCATTTT. Protein sequence: CASSLYRDSNQPQHF.

V and J are TRBV5-1 and TRBJ1-4; the match to TRBD1 covers 8 bases. CDR1 and CDR2 from the germline V gene are SGHRS and YFSETQ. V lost 3 bases, J lost 7 bases, and 5 bases stayed unmatched. This CDR3 has 14 amino acids. As DNA, the CDR3 is TGCGCCAGCAGCTCGGACAGGGCCAGTGAAAAACTGTTTTTT. Its protein product is CASSSDRASEKLFF.